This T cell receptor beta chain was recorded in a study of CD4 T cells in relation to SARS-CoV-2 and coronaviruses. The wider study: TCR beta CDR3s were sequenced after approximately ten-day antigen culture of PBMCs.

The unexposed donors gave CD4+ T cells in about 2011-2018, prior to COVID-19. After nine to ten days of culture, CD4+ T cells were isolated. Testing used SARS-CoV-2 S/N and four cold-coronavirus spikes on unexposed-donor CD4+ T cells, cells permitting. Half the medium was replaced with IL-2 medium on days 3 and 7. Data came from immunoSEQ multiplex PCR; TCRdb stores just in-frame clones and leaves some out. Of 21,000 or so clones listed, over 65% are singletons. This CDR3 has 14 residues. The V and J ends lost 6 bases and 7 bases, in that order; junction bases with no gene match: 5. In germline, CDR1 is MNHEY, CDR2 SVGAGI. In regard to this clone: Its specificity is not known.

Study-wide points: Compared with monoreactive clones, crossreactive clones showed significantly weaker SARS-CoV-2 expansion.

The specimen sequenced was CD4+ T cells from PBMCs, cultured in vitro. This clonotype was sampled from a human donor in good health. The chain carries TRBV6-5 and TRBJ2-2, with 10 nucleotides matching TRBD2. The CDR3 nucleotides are TGTGCCAGCAGGCTAGCGGGAGATGTCGGGGAGCTGTTTTTT. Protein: CASRLAGDVGELFF.